The 20 T cell receptor beta chains listed next were all sequenced from one sample in a study of blood T cell repertoires in COVID-19. The data were produced by immunoSEQ multiplex PCR, yet TCRdb's version contains in-frame clones alone and is incomplete. The sample lists approximately 70,000 clones; around 90% were seen once. Sequencing was carried out using peripheral blood. The source of these receptors is a man aged 35-49 years with COVID-19, enrolled during active disease.

Here the CDR3 reads CASSPTLGQGYSLGNTIYF. The CDR3 DNA reads as TGTGCCAGCAGCCCCACGTTGGGACAGGGGTACAGCTTGGGAAACACCATATATTTT. J is TRBJ1-3 and V is TRBV11-2; 10 bases match TRBD1. This CDR3 is 19 amino acids long. The V gene end was trimmed by 5 bases and the J gene end by 4 bases; junction bases not matched to a gene: 17. CDR1 SGHAT and CDR2 FQNNGV come from the germline V gene. The complete variable domain, with remaining parts taken from reference TRBV11-2 and TRBJ1-3, reads EAGVAQSPRYKIIEKRQSVAFWCNPISGHATLYWYQQILGQGPKLLIQFQNNGVVDDSQLPKDRFSAERLKGVDSTLKIQPAKLEDSAVYLCASSPTLGQGYSLGNTIYFGEGSWLTVV.

The chain uses TRBV6-4 and TRBJ2-1, with D tentatively TRBD2 (6 bases). Per the germline V gene, CDR1 is MRHNA and CDR2 is SNTAGT. The length of the CDR3 is 15 residues. V shed 0 bases and J shed 6 bases, with 12 bases lying between them. The CDR3 loop reads CASSDSAGSFNEQFF. DNA for the CDR3: TGTGCCAGCAGTGACTCCGCGGGGTCGTTCAATGAGCAGTTCTTC.

V usage is TRBV5-6 and J usage is TRBJ2-1, with D maybe TRBD2 (7 bases). CDR3 length equals 16 residues. The germline V gene encodes CDR1 SGHDT and CDR2 YYEEEE. Trimming stripped 0 bases from V and 0 bases from J, with 10 bases between. CDR3 sequence reads: CASSLDGGPSYNEQFF. The CDR3 nucleotides read TGTGCCAGCAGCTTGGACGGGGGGCCCTCCTACAATGAGCAGTTCTTC.

The V and J genes are TRBV30 and TRBJ1-1; no reliable D call. Germline loops: CDR1 GTSNPN, CDR2 SVGIG (reference sequence). The CDR3 extends over 12 amino acids. V dropped 2 bases and J dropped 2 bases, with 6 bases sitting between them. The CDR3 nucleotides are TGTGCCTGGAGTCCTAGTAACACTGAAGCTTTCTTT. As protein: CAWSPSNTEAFF.

The V and J genes are TRBV12-5 and TRBJ2-7; the D gene is possibly TRBD1 (6 bases). Germline assignment: CDR1 LGHNT and CDR2 FRNRAP. The CDR3 loop spans 17 amino acids. Trimming stripped 0 bases from V and 2 bases from J, with 17 bases between. Written as DNA, the CDR3 is TGTGCTAGTGGTTTGGTACTTTACAGGGTTAGTCCCTACGAGCAGTACTTC. Protein sequence: CASGLVLYRVSPYEQYF.

The chain couples TRBV19 to TRBJ1-1; 9 bases are a match to TRBD1. Germline-derived CDR1 and CDR2 are LNHDA and SQIVND (reference sequence). The ends lost 6 bases at V and 0 bases at J; junction bases unmatched: 2. CDR3 length: 14 residues. CDR3 DNA: TGTGCCAGTAGCAGGGACAGGGTGAACACTGAAGCTTTCTTT. It encodes CASSRDRVNTEAFF.

The CDR3 protein is CASSPGQGASYEQYF. The CDR3 nucleotides read TGCGCCAGCAGCCCGGGACAGGGGGCCTCCTACGAGCAGTACTTC. This sequence joins TRBV4-1 and TRBJ2-7; 12 positions agree with TRBD1. The CDR3 is 15 residues long. Per the germline V gene, CDR1 is MGHRA and CDR2 is YSYEKL. V dropped 4 bases and J dropped 0; count of bases not matched to a gene: 1.

The CDR3 DNA reads TGTGCCAGCAGCCCAGGATCCTCGGGACAGGGTTTTGTCGGGGAGCTGTTTTTT. It encodes CASSPGSSGQGFVGELFF. The chain uses TRBV7-7 and TRBJ2-2, with TRBD1 identical over 9 bases. V trimming: 5 bases; J trimming: 7 bases; junction bases outside the gene matches: 17. The V gene's germline CDR1 is SSHAT and CDR2 FNYEAQ (reference sequence). The CDR3 is 18 residues long.

The chain couples TRBV30 to TRBJ2-5; the match to TRBD2 covers 13 bases. With 3 bases clipped from V and 10 bases from J, the junction kept 8 bases outside the gene matches. CDR1 is GTSNPN and CDR2 is SVGIG in the germline V gene (reference sequence). The CDR3 is made up of 14 amino acids. The CDR3 here is CAWRAGLAGVGQYF. In DNA, the CDR3 is TGTGCCTGGAGAGCCGGACTAGCGGGGGTTGGCCAGTACTTC.

CDR3 in DNA: TGTGCCAGCAGCGTAGGGCTCAGGACTAGCGGGGGAGGACAAGAGACCCAGTACTTC. This encodes CASSVGLRTSGGGQETQYF. This sequence joins TRBV9 and TRBJ2-5; 13 nucleotides line up with TRBD2. J was trimmed by 2 bases and V by 0 bases; bases with no gene match: 10. Per germline, CDR1 SGDLS and CDR2 YYNGEE. The CDR3 is 19 residues long.

The count of this clone is one. This rearrangement joins TRBV28 to TRBJ1-2, with 7 bases matching TRBD1. Germline V gene data show CDR1 as MDHEN and CDR2 as SYDVKM. This CDR3 is built from 15 residues. Trimming took 3 bases from V and 4 from J; bases not matched to a gene: 8. The CDR3 protein is CASSFRGRTIYGYTF. CDR3 in DNA: TGTGCCAGCAGTTTCAGGGGGAGAACCATCTATGGCTACACCTTC.

The rearrangement uses TRBV19 and TRBJ2-1, with D maybe TRBD2 (6 bases). The CDR3 consists of 16 residues. Germline V gives CDR1 LNHDA, CDR2 SQIVND (reference sequence). Trimming stripped 1 base from V and 0 bases from J, with 10 bases between. The CDR3 DNA sequence: TGTGCCAGTAGTATAGGAGACGGGAGCTCCTACAATGAGCAGTTCTTC. Amino acid sequence: CASSIGDGSSYNEQFF.

On this clone itself: The sample has other DNA sequences that encode this CDR3 too. This sequence joins TRBV11-2 and TRBJ2-7; D may be TRBD1 (6 bases). CDR3 length: 13 amino acids. In germline, CDR1 is SGHAT, CDR2 FQNNGV. Trimming took off 5 bases at V and 3 bases at J, with 11 bases between the two ends. CDR3 sequence (DNA): TGTGCCAGCAGCCCGGACAGATTCTACGAGCAGTACTTC. Its protein is CASSPDRFYEQYF.

V is TRBV30 and J is TRBJ2-1; D perhaps matches TRBD1 (7 bases). This CDR3 is 14 amino acids long. V lost 4 bases and J lost 3, with 13 bases in between. Germline CDR1 reads GTSNPN; CDR2 reads SVGIG (reference sequence). CDR3 loop: CAWTNQGGYNEQFF. CDR3 nucleotides: TGTGCCTGGACCAACCAGGGGGGCTACAATGAGCAGTTCTTC.

The gene calls are TRBV3-1 (or the pseudogene TRBV3-2) and TRBJ1-4; 7 bases line up with TRBD1. This CDR3 is built from 16 residues. V trimming: 5 bases; J trimming: 7 bases; junction bases outside the gene matches: 13. The germline V gene encodes CDR1 LGHDT and CDR2 YNNKEL (reference sequence). The CDR3 DNA follows: TGTGCCAGCAGCTTTCCCGTGAAGAGGGGGCTTGAAAAACTGTTTTTT. It codes for CASSFPVKRGLEKLFF.

This chain joins TRBV15 and TRBJ2-5; 7 bases are shared with TRBD1. CDR3 size: 13 residues. In germline, CDR1 is LNHNV, CDR2 YYDKDF (reference sequence). J lost 3 bases, V lost 5 bases, and 3 bases had no gene match. CDR3 sequence: CATSRTGEETQYF. Here the CDR3 DNA reads TGTGCCACCAGCCGGACAGGCGAAGAGACCCAGTACTTC. Full variable domain (remainder filled in from reference TRBV15 and TRBJ2-5): DAMVIQNPRYQVTQFGKPVTLSCSQTLNHNVMYWYQQKSSQAPKLLFHYYDKDFNNEADTPDNFQSRRPNTSFCFLDIRSPGLGDTAMYLCATSRTGEETQYFGPGTRLLVL.

The rearrangement uses TRBV5-5 and TRBJ1-1; 9 bases match TRBD1. The CDR3 sequence is 14 residues long. Trimming cost V 3 bases and J 2 bases; bases outside gene matches: 2. Germline assignment: CDR1 SGHKS and CDR2 YYEKEE (reference sequence). DNA of the CDR3: TGTGCCAGCAGCTGGGACAGGGAAAACACTGAAGCTTTCTTT. The encoded protein is CASSWDRENTEAFF.

The V and J genes are TRBV7-3 and TRBJ2-5; 11 bases map to TRBD2. Germline CDR1 and CDR2: SGHTA and FQGTGA. This CDR3 spans 16 amino acids. Germline trimming cut 2 bases from V and 4 bases from J; bases unmatched to any gene: 6. Here the CDR3 DNA reads TGTGCCAGCAGCTTACTTGTAGCGGGGGGGCCAGAGACCCAGTACTTC. Translated, it gives CASSLLVAGGPETQYF.

This clone was counted once. This chain connects TRBV9 to TRBJ2-5, with a possible D match to TRBD2 (6 bases). Trimming took 0 bases from V and 4 from J, leaving 13 bases between them. Germline loops: CDR1 SGDLS, CDR2 YYNGEE. This CDR3 comprises 15 residues. CDR3 sequence (DNA): TGTGCCAGCAGCGTAGCTGGGACCGGGGGAGAGACCCAGTACTTC. Protein sequence: CASSVAGTGGETQYF.

The chain combines TRBV19 with TRBJ2-7; TRBD1 aligns across 10 bases. The V segment lost 8 bases and the J segment 0 bases; nucleotides outside the gene matches: 4. Germline values: CDR1 LNHDA, CDR2 SQIVND (reference sequence). The CDR3 spans 14 residues. CDR3 sequence (DNA): TGTGCCAGTTCCCGGGACAGGGGCTCCTACGAGCAGTACTTC. The encoded protein is CASSRDRGSYEQYF.